Shown below are 29 T cell receptor beta chains from a single sample sequenced in a study of cytomegalovirus exposure and HLA in healthy donors. The PCR made use of 60 Vbeta and 13 Jbeta primers. Sequencing used immunoSEQ multiplex PCR; TCRdb keeps in-frame clones, though not all of them. The sample has about 130,000 clones; 70% to 85% are singletons. Sequencing input: PBMCs. Source of these receptors: a boy aged 2 to 10 in good health and CMV-seronegative.

This rearrangement joins TRBV4-1 to TRBJ2-1; 10 positions agree with TRBD2. The CDR3 loop spans 17 amino acids. V lost 4 bases to trimming and J lost 5 bases; unmatched junction nucleotides: 11. Germline V gene sequence: CDR1 MGHRA, CDR2 YSYEKL. The CDR3 nucleotides read TGCGCCAGCAGCCTCACCCCTAGCGGGAGAAGGGACAATGAGCAGTTCTTC. It codes for CASSLTPSGRRDNEQFF.

This rearrangement joins TRBV4-3 to TRBJ1-2; the D gene is possibly TRBD1 (6 bases). This CDR3 has 17 amino acids. V lost 2 bases to trimming and J lost 7 bases, with 23 bases between them. The germline gives CDR1 LGHNA, CDR2 YSLEER. The CDR3 sequence: CASSQSGPRGGGSGYTF. The DNA of the CDR3 is TGCGCCAGCAGCCAATCGGGGCCAAGGGGAGGGGGTAGTGGCTACACCTTC.

The chain's CDR3 is CASSHLQGGGEKLFF. The CDR3 DNA follows: TGCGCCAGCAGCCATCTACAGGGGGGAGGTGAAAAACTGTTTTTT. The chain recombines TRBV4-3 with TRBJ1-4; 8 nucleotides align to TRBD1. V gave up 3 bases and J gave up 7 bases; unmatched junction bases: 7. Looked up from germline, CDR1 is LGHNA and CDR2 is YSLEER. The CDR3 runs to 15 residues.

The chain employs TRBV5-1 and TRBJ2-1, with 8 bases lining up with TRBD1. V lost 7 bases to trimming and J lost 9 bases; unmatched junction nucleotides: 12. From germline, CDR1 is SGHRS and CDR2 YFSETQ. The CDR3 spans 14 residues. CDR3 nucleotide sequence: TGCGCCAGCTACCTACGGACAGGGATAGGTGAGCAGTTCTTC. Translation: CASYLRTGIGEQFF.

V is TRBV5-1 and J is TRBJ2-5, with 10 bases fitting TRBD1. The DNA end favors TRBJ2-7, so the J call may be wrong. The CDR3 contains 14 residues. The germline V gene has CDR1 SGHRS and CDR2 YFSETQ. The CDR3: CASSPTGGKIEQYF. The CDR3 DNA sequence: TGCGCCAGCAGCCCGACAGGGGGCAAGATCGAGCAGTACTTC.

This rearrangement joins TRBV9 to TRBJ1-3, with a possible D match to TRBD1 (6 bases). Germline V gene data show CDR1 as SGDLS and CDR2 as YYNGEE. The V and J ends lost 6 bases and 1 base respectively, with 11 bases between them. The CDR3 loop spans 14 amino acids. DNA of the CDR3: TGTGCCAGCAACGCAGGGGAGTCTGGAAACACCATATATTTT. Protein: CASNAGESGNTIYF. Drawing the rest from reference TRBV9 and TRBJ1-3, the complete variable domain is DSGVTQTPKHLITATGQRVTLRCSPRSGDLSVYWYQQSLDQGLQFLIQYYNGEERAKGNILERFSAQQFPDLHSELNLSSLELGDSALYFCASNAGESGNTIYFGEGSWLTVV.

The chain has TRBV5-8 and TRBJ2-3; 7 nucleotides align to TRBD1. CDR1 SGHTS and CDR2 YDEGEE come from the germline V gene. With 5 bases clipped from V and 0 bases from J, the junction kept 6 bases outside the gene matches. This CDR3 region has 15 residues. As DNA, the CDR3 is TGTGCCAGCAGGGCGACAGGGTCAAGCACAGATACGCAGTATTTT. Translating gives CASRATGSSTDTQYF.

The V gene is TRBV7-2, the J gene TRBJ1-2, with TRBD1 identical over 7 bases. The germline gives CDR1 SGHTA, CDR2 FQGNSA. J lost 7 bases, V lost 11 bases, and 10 bases had no gene match. The CDR3 loop spans 12 amino acids. As DNA, the CDR3 is TGTGCCGGCCAGGAGGGGGCTTCTGGCTACACCTTC. Protein product: CAGQEGASGYTF.

The chain links TRBV21-1 to TRBJ1-6. TRBV21-1 is deemed a pseudogene. The CDR3 spans 20 residues. CDR3 in DNA: TGTGCCAGCAGCAATCCGAGGGAGGGAGGAAGGTCGGGCTATAATTCACCCCTCCACTTT. As protein: CASSNPREGGRSGYNSPLHF.

J is TRBJ1-2 and V is TRBV10-2; D unclear. V shed 1 base and J shed 2 bases, with 11 bases lying between them. The germline V gene encodes CDR1 WSHSY and CDR2 SAAADI. CDR3 length: 15 residues. CDR3 amino acids: CASSEWRRRNYGYTF. For the CDR3, the DNA is TGCGCCAGCAGTGAGTGGAGGAGACGGAACTATGGCTACACCTTC.

This clone was seen once. The rearrangement links TRBV18 to TRBJ2-1, with D tentatively TRBD1 (5 bases). The CDR3 extends over 15 amino acids. From germline, CDR1 is KGHSH and CDR2 LQKENI. Trimming removed 3 bases at V and 4 bases at J, with 13 bases between. The CDR3 region has the DNA TGTGCCAGCTCACCTGATGGGGCCTTATACAATGAGCAGTTCTTC. It codes for CASSPDGALYNEQFF.

This clone was found once. This sequence joins TRBV25-1 and TRBJ1-2, with a tentative D call TRBD1 (5 bases). Germline CDR1 reads MGHDK; CDR2 reads SYGVNS. The CDR3 sequence is 15 residues long. The V end lost 1 base, the J end lost 5 bases, and 14 bases lay between the germline ends. This CDR3 is CASSEFSTAIYGYTF. The DNA for the CDR3 is TGTGCCAGCAGTGAATTTTCGACAGCCATATATGGCTACACCTTC.

This chain joins TRBV5-1 and TRBJ2-1; possibly TRBD1 for D (5 bases). V lost 5 bases to trimming and J lost 4 bases, with 13 bases between them. Germline V gene lookup returns CDR1 SGHRS and CDR2 YFSETQ. The CDR3 covers 14 residues. The DNA for the CDR3 is TGCGCCAGCAGAGAATTTGACAGTTACAATGAGCAGTTCTTC. This codes for CASREFDSYNEQFF.

The rearrangement links TRBV9 to TRBJ2-1; D not certain. V shed 0 bases and J shed 5 bases, with 6 bases lying between them. CDR1 and CDR2 from the germline V gene are SGDLS and YYNGEE. The length of the CDR3 is 13 residues. The CDR3 DNA sequence: TGTGCCAGCAGCGTAGGGCAGAACAATGAGCAGTTCTTC. Translating gives CASSVGQNNEQFF.

The V and J genes are TRBV27 and TRBJ2-3, with TRBD2 matching 10 bases. Germline loops: CDR1 MNHEY, CDR2 SMNVEV (reference sequence). The trim removed 5 bases at V and 2 bases at J, leaving 7 bases unmatched. There are 16 residues in the CDR3. For the CDR3, the DNA is TGTGCCAGCAGTCCAATACTAGCGGGGAACACAGATACGCAGTATTTT. Amino acids: CASSPILAGNTDTQYF.

This clone is a singleton in its sample. CDR3: CASSLPGLAGGTGELFF. DNA for the CDR3: TGTGCCAGCAGCTTGCCGGGACTAGCGGGGGGGACCGGGGAGCTGTTTTTT. This chain links TRBV7-2 with TRBJ2-2, with 16 bases identical to TRBD2. V trimming: 3 bases; J trimming: 5 bases; junction bases outside the gene matches: 3. CDR1 SGHTA and CDR2 FQGNSA come from the germline V gene. The CDR3 runs 17 residues.

This chain joins TRBV4-1 and TRBJ1-1; 8 nucleotides align to TRBD1. CDR3 length: 15 residues. V trimming: 4 bases; J trimming: 7 bases; junction bases outside the gene matches: 11. Germline V gives CDR1 MGHRA, CDR2 YSYEKL. The CDR3 bases are TGCGCCAGCAGCCCCCAGGGGGCGACTTTGGGTGAAGCTTTCTTT. As protein: CASSPQGATLGEAFF.

In the case of this clone: A junction boundary mismatches the germline segment, possibly from a read error. This chain connects TRBV2 to TRBJ1-1; the D gene is possibly TRBD1 (5 bases). This CDR3 has 13 residues. Per germline, CDR1 SNHLY and CDR2 FYNNEI. The CDR3 nucleotides are TGTGCCAGCCTGACTCGGGGGAACACTGAGGCTTTCTTT. Its protein is CASLTRGNTEAFF.

The genes are TRBV15 and TRBJ1-5; 9 positions match TRBD1. This CDR3 contains 15 residues. The germline V gene encodes CDR1 LNHNV and CDR2 YYDKDF (reference sequence). With 3 bases clipped from V and 6 bases from J, the junction kept 6 bases outside the gene matches. The CDR3 DNA follows: TGTGCCACCAGCAGTCTTACAGGGGGCGTTCAGCCCCAGCATTTT. Protein: CATSSLTGGVQPQHF.

V is TRBV29-1 and J is TRBJ2-5; 8 positions match TRBD2. The better agreement between TRBJ2-7 and the DNA end casts doubt on the J call. Germline lookup yields CDR1 SQVTM and CDR2 ANQGSEA. The CDR3 consists of 15 residues. CDR3 DNA sequence: TGCAGCGCAGCGGGGGACACGGGAAAATCGTACGAGCAGTACTTC. As protein: CSAAGDTGKSYEQYF.

CDR3 nucleotides: TGTTCCAGCAGCTTATTGGGACAGGGGGCGTATGAGCAGTACGTC. Protein product: CSSSLLGQGAYEQYV. V is TRBV7-9 and J is TRBJ2-7; 12 bases match TRBD1. CDR1 and CDR2 from the germline V gene are SEHNR and FQNEAQ (reference sequence). The CDR3 is made up of 15 amino acids.

The genes are TRBV9 and TRBJ1-3; D is unclear. Trimming removed 10 bases from V and 4 bases from J, with 21 bases in between. CDR3 length: 15 amino acids. The germline gives CDR1 SGDLS, CDR2 YYNGEE. This chain's CDR3 is CAVTIRGEAGNTIYF. As DNA, the CDR3 is TGTGCCGTCACTATTCGGGGTGAGGCAGGAAACACCATATATTTT.

This clone has a single count. The chain joins TRBV6-5 to TRBJ2-3; the D gene is possibly TRBD1 (5 bases). Germline CDR1 and CDR2: MNHEY and SVGAGI. Trimming shortened V by 2 bases and J by 3 bases, and 12 bases separated the two germline ends. The CDR3 consists of 15 residues. CDR3 nucleotide sequence: TGTGCCAGCAGTTACGGTCAGGGTAGGACAGATACGCAGTATTTT. The encoded protein is CASSYGQGRTDTQYF.

This rearrangement joins TRBV19 to TRBJ2-3, with 10 positions matching TRBD2. This CDR3 contains 15 residues. Germline CDR1 reads LNHDA; CDR2 reads SQIVND (reference sequence). V lost 5 bases to trimming and J lost 2 bases; unmatched junction nucleotides: 4. CDR3 nucleotides: TGTGCCAGTAGTCTCGGACTAGCGGCCACAGATACGCAGTATTTT. It yields the protein CASSLGLAATDTQYF.

The J gene is TRBJ2-3, the V gene TRBV9; maybe TRBD2 (6 bases). The CDR3 totals 16 residues. Germline V gene lookup returns CDR1 SGDLS and CDR2 YYNGEE. The V and J ends lost 4 bases and 1 base respectively, with 16 bases between them. The CDR3 reads CASSPNLASRTDTQYF. The CDR3 DNA is TGTGCCAGCAGCCCAAATCTAGCGTCCCGCACAGATACGCAGTATTTT.

The chain recombines TRBV7-2 with TRBJ2-3, with 8 bases matching TRBD2. The CDR3 has 16 residues. V lost 6 bases, J lost 0 bases, and 8 bases stayed unmatched. Germline V gene sequence: CDR1 SGHTA, CDR2 FQGNSA. The CDR3 DNA reads TGTGCCAGCAGATTAACGGGGGGGCGAAGCACAGATACGCAGTATTTT. It specifies CASRLTGGRSTDTQYF.

The rearrangement links TRBV18 to TRBJ2-7; 13 positions agree with TRBD2. V lost 4 bases, J lost 0 bases, and 6 bases stayed unmatched. Germline V gives CDR1 KGHSH, CDR2 LQKENI. The CDR3 totals 17 residues. CDR3 in DNA: TGTGCCAGCTCACGTGGACTAGCGGGGGCCCTCTCCTACGAGCAGTACTTC. It yields the protein CASSRGLAGALSYEQYF.

This chain uses TRBV7-9 with TRBJ2-5, with D maybe TRBD1 (5 bases). Trimming cost V 1 base and J 8 bases, with 20 bases left between them. This CDR3 is 16 amino acids long. Looked up from germline, CDR1 is SEHNR and CDR2 is FQNEAQ (reference sequence). The DNA for the CDR3 is TGTGCCAGCAGCTTAGACGACAGCCCGTACACCGTAACCCAGTACTTC. As protein: CASSLDDSPYTVTQYF.

The chain uses TRBV5-4 and TRBJ1-1; D gene uncertain. Germline V gene data show CDR1 as SGHNT and CDR2 as YYREEE (reference sequence). Trimming removed 0 bases from V and 4 bases from J, with 13 bases in between. There are 15 residues in the CDR3. This chain's CDR3 is CASSLVTSLSTEAFF. The CDR3 region has the DNA TGTGCCAGCAGCTTGGTGACATCTTTGTCCACTGAAGCTTTCTTT.